These 28 T cell receptor beta chains originate from one sample sequenced in a study of T cell changes during pregnancy in multiple sclerosis. Assay: immunoSEQ multiplex PCR; the TCRdb copy retains only in-frame clones and omits some. The table records over 12,000 clones, approximately 86% of them present only once. Material: CD8+ T cells from peripheral blood mononuclear cells, obtained in the first trimester of pregnancy. These receptors were taken from a female donor with multiple sclerosis, enrolled in a pregnancy study.

This clone was recorded a few times. The chain combines TRBV7-6 with TRBJ2-1; 10 nucleotides line up with TRBD2. CDR1 is SGHVS and CDR2 is FNYEAQ in the germline V gene. Trimming took 0 bases from V and 7 from J; bases not matched to a gene: 18. The CDR3 is 20 amino acids. CDR3 nucleotide sequence: TGTGCCAGCAGCTTAGCATCCCCCCGCGGACTAGCGGACCCGGGGAATGAGCAGTTCTTC. Its translation: CASSLASPRGLADPGNEQFF.

J is TRBJ2-1 and V is TRBV29-1; a possible D gene is TRBD1 (5 bases). The V gene's germline CDR1 is SQVTM and CDR2 ANQGSEA. This CDR3 comprises 14 residues. Trimming pared 3 bases from V and 4 bases from J, leaving 13 bases between. As DNA, the CDR3 is TGCAGCGTTGAGGTGCCCCAGGGATACAATGAGCAGTTCTTC. Translation: CSVEVPQGYNEQFF.

Remarks on this clone: One junction end disagrees with the germline gene, perhaps due to a read error. V gene TRBV6-6 combines with J gene TRBJ2-7; TRBD2 aligns across 8 bases. CDR1 is MNHNY and CDR2 is SVGAGI in the germline V gene (reference sequence). The CDR3 spans 16 residues. CDR3 amino acids: CASSYSKVAGNYEQYF. CDR3 nucleotide sequence: TGTGCCAGCAGCTACTCTAAGGTAGCGGGAAACTACGAGCAGTACTTC.

This chain uses TRBV25-1 with TRBJ2-2; TRBD1 is a possible D gene (5 bases). This CDR3 comprises 15 residues. Trimming took 5 bases from V and 3 from J, leaving 13 bases between them. CDR1 is MGHDK, CDR2 SYGVNS, per germline. The CDR3 reads CASSRAGLDTGELFF. CDR3 nucleotides: TGTGCCAGCAGTCGGGCAGGGCTGGACACCGGGGAGCTGTTTTTT. Complete variable domain (other parts from reference TRBV25-1 and TRBJ2-2): EADIYQTPRYLVIGTGKKITLECSQTMGHDKMYWYQQDPGMELHLIHYSYGVNSTEKGDLSSESTVSRIRTEHFPLTLESARPSHTSQYLCASSRAGLDTGELFFGEGSRLTVL.

The chain uses TRBV2 and TRBJ2-1; the match to TRBD2 covers 12 bases. V shed 2 bases, J shed 8 bases, and the junction held 7 bases outside the gene matches. The CDR3 loop spans 16 amino acids. Germline assignment: CDR1 SNHLY and CDR2 FYNNEI. The chain's CDR3 is CASSESLAGGRDEQFF. CDR3 in DNA: TGTGCCAGCAGTGAATCCCTAGCGGGAGGGAGAGATGAGCAGTTCTTC. The whole variable domain, filled in from reference TRBV2 and TRBJ2-1, reads EPEVTQTPSHQVTQMGQEVILRCVPISNHLYFYWYRQILGQKVEFLVSFYNNEISEKSEIFDDQFSVERPDGSNFTLKIRSTKLEDSAMYFCASSESLAGGRDEQFFGPGTRLTVL.

The genes are TRBV4-1 and TRBJ2-5; 16 bases are shared with TRBD2. The CDR3 runs 18 residues. Trimming removed 4 bases from V and 3 bases from J; junction bases left unmatched: 8. Germline V CDR1 and CDR2: MGHRA, YSYEKL. CDR3 protein: CASSPRGLAGGPEETQYF. The DNA of the CDR3 is TGCGCCAGCAGCCCCCGGGGACTAGCGGGAGGGCCTGAAGAGACCCAGTACTTC.

The chain couples TRBV30 to TRBJ2-7, with 8 bases aligning to TRBD2. The germline CDR1 and CDR2 sequences are GTSNPN and SVGIG (reference sequence). Trimming took 6 bases from V and 6 from J; bases not matched to a gene: 16. This CDR3 is 15 amino acids long. CDR3 DNA sequence: TGTGCCTGCTCGCTCGGGGGGGGTCCAACGGGCGAGCAGTACTTC. Translated: CACSLGGGPTGEQYF.

V is TRBV7-2 and J is TRBJ2-3, with 10 bases aligning to TRBD1. J gave up 1 base and V 5 bases, and 3 bases lay outside the gene matches. The length of the CDR3 is 15 residues. CDR1 is SGHTA and CDR2 is FQGNSA in the germline V gene. CDR3 amino acids: CASSTTGGRTDTQYF. Written as DNA, the CDR3 is TGTGCCAGCAGCACGACAGGGGGCCGCACAGATACGCAGTATTTT.

The chain links TRBV9 to TRBJ2-7, with TRBD2 identical over 14 bases. Germline V CDR1 and CDR2: SGDLS, YYNGEE. The V gene end was trimmed by 4 bases and the J gene end by 5 bases; junction bases not matched to a gene: 11. CDR3 length equals 17 residues. CDR3: CASSPGTSGRKDHEQYF. The CDR3 DNA is TGTGCCAGCAGCCCAGGGACTAGCGGGAGAAAGGACCACGAGCAGTACTTC.

V gene TRBV13 combines with J gene TRBJ1-1, with D unclear. Trimming pared 3 bases from V and 2 bases from J, leaving 4 bases between. Germline assignment: CDR1 PRHDT and CDR2 FYEKMQ (reference sequence). This CDR3 comprises 12 residues. This CDR3 reads CASSLSNTEAFF. Written as DNA, the CDR3 is TGTGCCAGCAGCTTGAGTAACACTGAAGCTTTCTTT.

The chain uses TRBV7-9 and TRBJ1-1; D unresolved. V dropped 7 bases and J dropped 0 bases, with 24 bases sitting between them. This CDR3 has 18 amino acids. CDR1 SEHNR and CDR2 FQNEAQ come from the germline V gene (reference sequence). The CDR3 DNA sequence: TGTGCCAGCACCGATACCAGCACCGGGATCGGGATGAACACTGAAGCTTTCTTT. This sequence encodes CASTDTSTGIGMNTEAFF.

This chain links TRBV2 with TRBJ1-2; 7 nucleotides line up with TRBD1. The germline CDR1 and CDR2 sequences are SNHLY and FYNNEI. CDR3 length: 14 residues. The J segment lost 5 bases and the V segment lost 3 bases, leaving 6 bases of the junction unmatched. CDR3 coding DNA: TGTGCCAGCAGTGAGGACAGGACGTCTTATGGCTACACCTTC. Amino acid sequence: CASSEDRTSYGYTF.

This chain connects TRBV5-1 to TRBJ2-1; a possible D gene is TRBD2 (5 bases). V was cut by 0 bases and J by 8 bases, with 6 bases left in between. The germline CDR1 and CDR2 sequences are SGHRS and YFSETQ. The CDR3 runs 12 residues. The CDR3 region is CASSLGGDEQFF. The CDR3 DNA follows: TGCGCCAGCAGCTTGGGGGGAGATGAGCAGTTCTTC.

This clone was recorded once. This rearrangement joins TRBV29-1 to TRBJ1-2; 8 nucleotides agree with TRBD1. V was clipped by 0 bases and J by 4 bases; unmatched bases: 7. CDR1 SQVTM and CDR2 ANQGSEA come from the germline V gene. The CDR3 loop spans 15 amino acids. The CDR3 DNA follows: TGCAGCGTTGAAGATCGCCGGACAGGGACCTATGGCTACACCTTC. Its translation is CSVEDRRTGTYGYTF.

This clone appeared once. One end of the junction varies from germline; a read error may be responsible. This rearrangement joins TRBV7-9 to TRBJ2-5; TRBD1 matches at 9 bases. Germline CDR1 and CDR2: SEHNR and FQNEAQ (reference sequence). This CDR3 region has 13 residues. DNA of the CDR3: TGCGCCAGCAGCCAGGACAGGGGAGAGACCCAGTACTTC. It codes for CASSQDRGETQYF.

This clone has just one count. The chain has TRBV7-7 and TRBJ2-2, with D possibly being TRBD1 (6 bases). Germline V gives CDR1 SSHAT, CDR2 FNYEAQ (reference sequence). Deletions cut 1 base from V and 3 bases from J, with 6 bases between. The CDR3 sequence is 14 residues long. Here the CDR3 reads CASSLGTDTGELFF. DNA of the CDR3: TGTGCCAGCAGCTTAGGGACAGACACCGGGGAGCTGTTTTTT.

The rearrangement links TRBV6-1 to TRBJ1-2; no clear D gene. The germline CDR1 and CDR2 sequences are MNHNS and SASEGT. This CDR3 comprises 11 residues. Trimming removed 7 bases at V and 6 bases at J, with 9 bases between. The CDR3 nucleotides are TGTGCCAGCATAGGCGGGCATGGCTACACCTTC. This codes for CASIGGHGYTF.

The CDR3 DNA follows: TGTGCCACCAGCAGAGATCGGGCGGGTAATTCACCCCTCCACTTT. This encodes CATSRDRAGNSPLHF. This chain joins TRBV15 and TRBJ1-6; no clear D. The CDR3 runs to 15 residues. Germline V gives CDR1 LNHNV, CDR2 YYDKDF (reference sequence). The V gene lost 0 bases and the J gene lost 6 bases, with 9 bases spanning the gap.

The chain employs TRBV30 and TRBJ2-1, with 9 positions matching TRBD2. After removal of 8 bases from V and 10 bases from J, the junction contained 15 bases not matched to a gene. From germline, CDR1 is GTSNPN and CDR2 SVGIG (reference sequence). This CDR3 has 14 residues. This CDR3 reads CAGLAGDPVGEQFF. The CDR3 nucleotides read TGTGCCGGATTAGCGGGAGACCCCGTCGGGGAGCAGTTCTTC.

V usage is TRBV30 and J usage is TRBJ2-5; maybe TRBD1 (6 bases). The V end was cut by 0 bases, the J end by 1 base, with 15 bases between. The V gene's germline CDR1 is GTSNPN and CDR2 SVGIG (reference sequence). This CDR3 is 16 amino acids long. CDR3 in DNA: TGTGCCTGGAGTGTACTGGGTGTGGGGGCCCAAGAGACCCAGTACTTC. Its protein is CAWSVLGVGAQETQYF. Filled out from reference TRBV30 and TRBJ2-5, the complete variable domain reads SQTIHQWPATLVQPVGSPLSLECTVEGTSNPNLYWYRQAAGRGLQLLFYSVGIGQISSEVPQNLSASRPQDRQFILSSKKLLLSDSGFYLCAWSVLGVGAQETQYFGPGTRLLVL.

This rearrangement joins TRBV15 to TRBJ2-5; tentative D call: TRBD2 (6 bases). Per germline, CDR1 LNHNV and CDR2 YYDKDF (reference sequence). CDR3 length: 15 residues. V lost 5 bases to trimming and J lost 1 base, with 14 bases between them. The CDR3 coding sequence is TGTGCCACCAGCTGGAGGGAGGTGGGCCAAGAGACCCAGTACTTC. Residues: CATSWREVGQETQYF.

The rearrangement joins TRBV4-1 to TRBJ1-6; 7 bases align to TRBD1. Germline trimming cut 2 bases from V and 10 bases from J; bases unmatched to any gene: 5. Germline CDR1 is MGHRA and CDR2 is YSYEKL. The CDR3 consists of 14 residues. This chain's CDR3 is CASSQNRGNSPLHF. The CDR3 bases are TGCGCCAGCAGCCAAAACAGGGGAAACTCACCCCTCCACTTT.

The V gene is TRBV30, the J gene TRBJ1-1, with 8 bases fitting TRBD1. Germline CDR1 reads GTSNPN; CDR2 reads SVGIG (reference sequence). The CDR3 is made up of 15 amino acids. V was clipped by 2 bases and J by 3 bases; unmatched bases: 8. This chain's CDR3 is CAWSFRGLRDTEAFF. Written as DNA, the CDR3 is TGTGCCTGGAGTTTCAGGGGGCTTAGAGACACTGAAGCTTTCTTT.

The rearrangement uses TRBV27 and TRBJ2-3, with TRBD2 matching over 8 bases. The CDR3 sequence is 14 residues long. CDR1 is MNHEY, CDR2 SMNVEV, per germline (reference sequence). V trimming: 7 bases; J trimming: 8 bases; junction bases outside the gene matches: 11. The CDR3 DNA sequence: TGTGCCAGCACCCTCCGGGGCGGGAGGAGTACGCAGTATTTT. Encoded protein: CASTLRGGRSTQYF.

CDR3 protein: CASSEDPIARTGGGDTQYF. Here the CDR3 DNA reads TGTGCCAGCAGTGAAGATCCTATTGCTAGGACAGGGGGGGGAGATACGCAGTATTTT. The rearrangement uses TRBV6-1 and TRBJ2-3; 10 nucleotides line up with TRBD1. The V segment lost 1 base and the J segment 5 bases; nucleotides outside the gene matches: 15. This CDR3 is 19 amino acids long. Germline lookup yields CDR1 MNHNS and CDR2 SASEGT.

The chain carries TRBV19 and TRBJ1-1; perhaps TRBD1 as D (5 bases). Germline V gene sequence: CDR1 LNHDA, CDR2 SQIVND (reference sequence). The V gene lost 10 bases and the J gene lost 0 bases, with 6 bases spanning the gap. This CDR3 comprises 11 residues. The CDR3 here is CATRVNTEAFF. The CDR3 DNA reads as TGTGCCACCAGGGTGAACACTGAAGCTTTCTTT.

The genes are TRBV5-1 and TRBJ2-7; tentatively, D is TRBD1 (6 bases). V lost 3 bases and J 7 bases, leaving 14 bases between the germline ends. CDR1 and CDR2 (germline): SGHRS, YFSETQ. This CDR3 comprises 13 residues. CDR3 region: CASSSTGLGEQYF. CDR3 coding DNA: TGCGCCAGCAGCTCCACAGGGTTGGGTGAGCAGTACTTC.

The CDR3 DNA is TGTGCCACCAGCAGAGAAAGCGGGAGTGGAAATGAGCAGTTCTTC. Residues: CATSRESGSGNEQFF. The chain joins TRBV15 to TRBJ2-1; 8 bases agree with TRBD2. Germline V CDR1 and CDR2: LNHNV, YYDKDF (reference sequence). J gave up 7 bases and V 0 bases, and 5 bases lay outside the gene matches. The CDR3 has 15 amino acids. Supplemented by reference TRBV15 and TRBJ2-1, the full variable domain reads DAMVIQNPRYQVTQFGKPVTLSCSQTLNHNVMYWYQQKSSQAPKLLFHYYDKDFNNEADTPDNFQSRRPNTSFCFLDIRSPGLGDTAMYLCATSRESGSGNEQFFGPGTRLTVL.